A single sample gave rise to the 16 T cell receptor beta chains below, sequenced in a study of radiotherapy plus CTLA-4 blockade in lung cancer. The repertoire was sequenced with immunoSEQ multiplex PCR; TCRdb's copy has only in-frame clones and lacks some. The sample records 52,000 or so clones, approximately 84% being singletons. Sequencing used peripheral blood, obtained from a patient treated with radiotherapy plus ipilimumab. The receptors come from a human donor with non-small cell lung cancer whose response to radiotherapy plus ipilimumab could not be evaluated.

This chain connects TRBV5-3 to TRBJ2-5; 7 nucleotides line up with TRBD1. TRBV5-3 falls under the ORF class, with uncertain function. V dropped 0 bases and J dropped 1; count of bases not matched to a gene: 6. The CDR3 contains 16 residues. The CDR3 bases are TGTGCCAGAAGCTTGGGAGTTGGGACAGTCCAAGAGACCCAGTACTTC. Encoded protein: CARSLGVGTVQETQYF.

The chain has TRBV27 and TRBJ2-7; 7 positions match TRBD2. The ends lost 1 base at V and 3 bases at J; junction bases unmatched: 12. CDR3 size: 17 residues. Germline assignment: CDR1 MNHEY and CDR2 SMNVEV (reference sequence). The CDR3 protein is CASSLLGVGEGHYEQYF. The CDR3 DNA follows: TGTGCCAGCAGTTTATTGGGAGTGGGGGAGGGCCACTACGAGCAGTACTTC.

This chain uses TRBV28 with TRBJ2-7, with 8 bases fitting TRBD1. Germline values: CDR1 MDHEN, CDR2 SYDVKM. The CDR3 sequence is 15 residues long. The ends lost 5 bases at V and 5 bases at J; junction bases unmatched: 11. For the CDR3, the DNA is TGTGCCAGCAGTCCTAGACAGGGGTGGGTTCACGAGCAGTACTTC. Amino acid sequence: CASSPRQGWVHEQYF. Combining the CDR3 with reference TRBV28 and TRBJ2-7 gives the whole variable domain DVKVTQSSRYLVKRTGEKVFLECVQDMDHENMFWYRQDPGLGLRLIYFSYDVKMKEKGDIPEGYSVSREKKERFSLILESASTNQTSMYLCASSPRQGWVHEQYFGPGTRLTVT.

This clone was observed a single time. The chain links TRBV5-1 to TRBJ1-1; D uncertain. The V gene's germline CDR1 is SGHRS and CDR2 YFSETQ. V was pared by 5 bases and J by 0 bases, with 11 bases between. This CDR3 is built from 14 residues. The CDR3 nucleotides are TGCGCCAGCAGTAGGAGGGCTTTGAACACTGAAGCTTTCTTT. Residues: CASSRRALNTEAFF.

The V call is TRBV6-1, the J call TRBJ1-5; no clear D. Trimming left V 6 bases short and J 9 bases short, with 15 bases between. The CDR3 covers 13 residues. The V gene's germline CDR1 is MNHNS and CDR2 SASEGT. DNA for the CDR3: TGTGCCAGCAGGGACTACAGAGCCAGGCCCCAGCATTTT. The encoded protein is CASRDYRARPQHF.

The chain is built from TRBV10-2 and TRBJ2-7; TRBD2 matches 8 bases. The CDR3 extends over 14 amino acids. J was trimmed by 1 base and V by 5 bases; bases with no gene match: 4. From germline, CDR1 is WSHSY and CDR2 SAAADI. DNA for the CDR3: TGCGCCAGCAGTAAAGCGGGAGAGTCCTACGAGCAGTACTTC. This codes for CASSKAGESYEQYF.

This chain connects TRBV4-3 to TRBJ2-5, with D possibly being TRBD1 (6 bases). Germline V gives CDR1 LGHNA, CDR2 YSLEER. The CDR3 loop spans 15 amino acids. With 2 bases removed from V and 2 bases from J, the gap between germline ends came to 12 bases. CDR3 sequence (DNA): TGCGCCAGCAGCCAAAGTTGGGGGCCACAAGAGACCCAGTACTTC. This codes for CASSQSWGPQETQYF.

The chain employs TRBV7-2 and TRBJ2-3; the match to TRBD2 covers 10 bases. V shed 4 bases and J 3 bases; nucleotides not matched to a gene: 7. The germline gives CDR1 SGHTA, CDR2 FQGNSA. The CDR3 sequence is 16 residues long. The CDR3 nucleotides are TGTGCCAGCAGCTCCAAGCGGGGGGGCCAGACAGATACGCAGTATTTT. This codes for CASSSKRGGQTDTQYF.

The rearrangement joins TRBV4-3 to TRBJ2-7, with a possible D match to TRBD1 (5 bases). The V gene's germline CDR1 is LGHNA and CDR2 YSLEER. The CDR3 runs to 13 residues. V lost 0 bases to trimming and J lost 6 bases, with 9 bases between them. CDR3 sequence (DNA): TGCGCCAGCAGCCAAGATGGGGCTCGCGAGCAGTACTTC. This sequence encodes CASSQDGAREQYF.

CDR3 loop: CASRASSGNTGELFF. DNA for the CDR3: TGCGCCAGCAGGGCTAGTAGCGGAAACACCGGGGAGCTGTTTTTT. The rearrangement joins TRBV10-1 to TRBJ2-2, with D possibly matching TRBD2 (6 bases). The V end lost 6 bases, the J end lost 2 bases, and 13 bases lay between the germline ends. The CDR3 sequence is 15 residues long. In germline, CDR1 is WNHNN, CDR2 SYGVQD (reference sequence).

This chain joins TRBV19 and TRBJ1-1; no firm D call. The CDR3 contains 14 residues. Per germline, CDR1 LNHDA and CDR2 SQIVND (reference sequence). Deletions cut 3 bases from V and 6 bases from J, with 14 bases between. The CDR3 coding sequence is TGTGCCAGTAGTATGAAACCGGGGTTCCCTGAAGCTTTCTTT. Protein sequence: CASSMKPGFPEAFF.

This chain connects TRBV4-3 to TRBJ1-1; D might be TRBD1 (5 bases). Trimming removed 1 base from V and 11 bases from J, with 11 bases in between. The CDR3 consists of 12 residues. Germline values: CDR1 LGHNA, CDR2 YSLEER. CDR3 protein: CASSQVGGDAFF. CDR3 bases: TGCGCCAGCAGCCAAGTCGGGGGAGACGCTTTCTTT.

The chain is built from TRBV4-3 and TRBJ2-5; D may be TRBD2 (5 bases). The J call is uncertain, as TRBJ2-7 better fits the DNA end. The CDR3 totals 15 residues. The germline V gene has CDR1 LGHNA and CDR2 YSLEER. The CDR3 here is CASSQEGRGPYEQYF. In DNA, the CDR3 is TGCGCCAGCAGCCAAGAGGGGAGAGGACCCTACGAGCAGTACTTC.

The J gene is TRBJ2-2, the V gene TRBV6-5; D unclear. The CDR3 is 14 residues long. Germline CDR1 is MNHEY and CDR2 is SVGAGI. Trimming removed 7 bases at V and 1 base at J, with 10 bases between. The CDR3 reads CASTDTLNTGELFF. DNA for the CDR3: TGTGCCAGCACCGACACCTTGAACACCGGGGAGCTGTTTTTT.

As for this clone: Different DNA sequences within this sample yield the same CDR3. CDR3 sequence reads: CASSYSQGNYGYTF. Here the CDR3 DNA reads TGTGCCAGCAGTTACTCGCAGGGGAACTATGGCTACACCTTC. The chain recombines TRBV6-5 with TRBJ1-2; maybe TRBD1 (6 bases). CDR3 size: 14 residues. Germline-derived CDR1 and CDR2 are MNHEY and SVGAGI. V was pared by 0 bases and J by 2 bases, with 7 bases between.

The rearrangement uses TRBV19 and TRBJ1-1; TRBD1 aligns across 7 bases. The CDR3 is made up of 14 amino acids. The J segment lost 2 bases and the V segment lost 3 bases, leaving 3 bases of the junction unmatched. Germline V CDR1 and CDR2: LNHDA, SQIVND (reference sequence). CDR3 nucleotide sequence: TGTGCCAGTAGTATCGACAGGGACAACACTGAAGCTTTCTTT. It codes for CASSIDRDNTEAFF.